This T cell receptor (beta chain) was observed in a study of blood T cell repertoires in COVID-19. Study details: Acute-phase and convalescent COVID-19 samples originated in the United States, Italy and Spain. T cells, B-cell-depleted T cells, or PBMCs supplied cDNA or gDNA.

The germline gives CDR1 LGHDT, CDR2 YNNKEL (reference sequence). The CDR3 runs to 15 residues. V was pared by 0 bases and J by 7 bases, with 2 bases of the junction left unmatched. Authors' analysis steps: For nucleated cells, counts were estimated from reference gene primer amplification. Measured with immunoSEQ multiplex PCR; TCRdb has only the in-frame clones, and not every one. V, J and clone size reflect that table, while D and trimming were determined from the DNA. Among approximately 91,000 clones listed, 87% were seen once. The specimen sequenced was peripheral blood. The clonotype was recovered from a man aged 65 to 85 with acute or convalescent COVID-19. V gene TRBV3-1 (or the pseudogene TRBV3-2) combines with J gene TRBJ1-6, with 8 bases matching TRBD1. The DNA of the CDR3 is TGTGCCAGCAGCCAAGACGGGACAGGCAATTCACCCCTCCACTTT. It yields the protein CASSQDGTGNSPLHF.